This T cell receptor (beta chain) derives from a study of blood T cell repertoires in COVID-19. At the level of the study: Acute and convalescent COVID-19 specimens originated in the United States, Italy and Spain.

Followed longitudinally, the Seattle patients had been enrolled during active infection. The CDR3 has 15 residues. From germline, CDR1 is MNHEY and CDR2 SVGAGI. Trimming removed 6 bases at V and 7 bases at J, with 16 bases between. How the authors handled the data: Cell counts per sample came from amplifying reference gene primers. Repertoires were generated with immunoSEQ multiplex PCR, while TCRdb's copy carries only in-frame clones and drops some. Clonal size and the V and J genes are those of that table, whereas D and trimming came from the DNA. The table shows hundreds of thousands of clones, with 75% to 90% occurring only once.

The sequence came from a woman in her seventies with COVID-19, enrolled during active disease. The chain combines TRBV6-5 with TRBJ1-6; D might be TRBD1 (5 bases). The sample was peripheral blood. The CDR3 here is CASRSYRTLNSPLHF. The CDR3 nucleotides are TGTGCCAGCAGATCATACAGGACCCTCAATTCACCCCTCCACTTT.